This T cell receptor (beta chain) emerged from a study of blood T cell repertoires in COVID-19. Study summary: Samples taken during acute and convalescent COVID-19 were collected in the United States, Italy and Spain.

As originally analysed: Amplification with reference gene primers provided the estimates of nucleated cell counts. Profiled with immunoSEQ multiplex PCR; TCRdb holds only in-frame clones, not every one. V, J and clone size derive from that table, while D and trimming were established from the DNA sequence. Of 85,000 to 100,000 clones listed, 70% to 85% were seen once; the top ten hold approximately 15%. V was shortened by 4 bases and J by 5 bases, with 12 bases between the two germline ends. Germline-derived CDR1 and CDR2 are LNHDA and SQIVND (reference sequence). The length of the CDR3 is 14 residues.

Sequenced sample: peripheral blood. The chain carries TRBV19 and TRBJ1-5, with a weak D call TRBD1 (5 bases). The receptor was derived from a woman aged 55-70 years with acute or convalescent COVID-19. The chain's CDR3 is CASSTGGTDQPQHF. In DNA, the CDR3 is TGTGCCAGTAGTACGGGGGGGACCGATCAGCCCCAGCATTTT.